This T cell receptor (beta chain) is drawn from a study of T cells in Graves' hyperthyroidism and ophthalmopathy. The CDR3 spans 19 residues. After removal of 6 bases from V and 1 base from J, the junction contained 10 bases not matched to a gene. Per germline, CDR1 SNHLY and CDR2 FYNNEI. What was amplified from RNA transcripts were TCR beta CDR3 regions. Primed by the HTBI set, a first-round RT-PCR was run on the TCR CDR3. MiXCR, applied by TCRdb to the multiplex PCR reads, yields one record per CDR3 protein. Of some 800,000 distinct CDR3 sequences in the sample, about 38% are singletons; the top ten hold approximately 10%. Thyroid ultrasound and orbital computed tomography, with clinical symptoms and serum thyroxine and TRAb, informed diagnoses.

Sequencing used blood. This TCR derives from a man between 18 and 35 years old with Graves' hyperthyroidism. The V gene is TRBV2, the J gene TRBJ2-2, with 14 bases matching TRBD2. CDR3: CASSPGLAGGRGNTGELFF. CDR3 in DNA: TGTGCCAGCAGCCCTGGACTAGCGGGGGGCCGGGGGAACACCGGGGAGCTGTTTTTT.